What follows are 27 T cell receptor beta chains derived from one specimen sequenced in a study of Graves' ophthalmopathy and Graves' hyperthyroidism listed by TCRdb under 2018. The instrument given in TCRdb is Illumina HiSeq 2000. TCR beta CDR3 regions were amplified from RNA transcripts for repertoire sequencing. The first round of RT-PCR was done with HTBI primers and the Qiagen OneStep RT-PCR kit, and was followed by a second round of multiplex PCR, then size selection and purification. The public reads were reprocessed in TCRdb via fastp at Q25 and MiXCR, keeping in-frame beta chains. CDR3 protein duplicates are merged, each entry listing the most common genes and DNA. For this sample there are hundreds of thousands of distinct CDR3 sequences; roughly an eighth appear just once. The ten top clones hold around 9.8% of the sample. Sequencing was performed on blood. The source of these receptors is a woman aged 30 to 39 with Graves' ophthalmopathy. Donor details come from another sample of the same person, matched by shared clones.

This clonotype came up many times. The genes are TRBV29-1 and TRBJ1-1; no clear D. Trimming left V 2 bases short and J 6 bases short, with 16 bases between. The CDR3 length is 14 residues. Germline V gene data show CDR1 as SQVTM and CDR2 as ANQGSEA. The CDR3 here is CSVEPGLGPPEAFF. The DNA of the CDR3 is TGCAGCGTTGAACCGGGATTAGGGCCCCCTGAAGCTTTCTTT. Based on the CDR3 plus reference TRBV29-1 and TRBJ1-1, the full variable domain is SAVISQKPSRDICQRGTSLTIQCQVDSQVTMMFWYRQQPGQSLTLIATANQGSEATYESGFVIDKFPISRPNLTFSTLTVSNMSPEDSSIYLCSVEPGLGPPEAFFGQGTRLTVV.

The chain couples TRBV18 to TRBJ1-2, with 9 bases fitting TRBD1. Germline loops: CDR1 KGHSH, CDR2 LQKENI. This CDR3 contains 15 residues. Trimming took 3 bases from V and 6 from J; bases not matched to a gene: 8. The CDR3 reads CASSPNTGGLDGYTF. The CDR3, as DNA: TGTGCCAGCTCACCCAATACAGGGGGCCTCGATGGCTACACCTTC.

The sample holds many counts of this clonotype. This chain uses TRBV30 with TRBJ2-5, with D possibly being TRBD1 (8 bases). V was pared by 3 bases and J by 5 bases, with 10 bases between. Germline CDR1 reads GTSNPN; CDR2 reads SVGIG (reference sequence). CDR3 length: 12 amino acids. The CDR3 reads CAWRQGGETQYF. For the CDR3, the DNA is TGTGCCTGGAGACAGGGGGGGGAGACCCAGTACTTC.

This clonotype has a count of ten or more. V is TRBV6-1 and J is TRBJ1-2, with D unclear. Per the germline V gene, CDR1 is MNHNS and CDR2 is SASEGT. The V end was cut by 0 bases, the J end by 4 bases, with 9 bases between. CDR3 length: 14 residues. The DNA for the CDR3 is TGTGCCAGCAGTGAAGCGATGATCCGCTATGGCTACACCTTC. Protein: CASSEAMIRYGYTF.

This clonotype has ten or more counts. This chain joins TRBV20-1 and TRBJ1-2, with 7 bases aligning to TRBD1. The CDR3 length is 15 residues. The ends lost 4 bases at V and 6 bases at J; junction bases unmatched: 14. The germline V gene encodes CDR1 DFQATT and CDR2 SNEGSKA (reference sequence). CDR3 in DNA: TGCAGTGCTACGGCAGAGACAGGGAGAACTAATGGCTACACCTTC. Protein sequence: CSATAETGRTNGYTF.

In its sample, this clonotype was seen many times. The chain employs TRBV6-5 and TRBJ2-7; D not resolved. The germline V and J ends were trimmed by 0 bases and 0 bases, with 3 bases remaining between them. CDR3 length: 13 amino acids. The germline CDR1 and CDR2 sequences are MNHEY and SVGAGI. CDR3: CASSYSDSYEQYF. For the CDR3, the DNA is TGTGCCAGCAGTTACTCTGACTCCTACGAGCAGTACTTC.

V usage is TRBV30 and J usage is TRBJ1-2; no definite D call. Germline V gives CDR1 GTSNPN, CDR2 SVGIG (reference sequence). The CDR3 runs 11 residues. V lost 1 base, J lost 8 bases, and 8 bases lay in between. Here the CDR3 DNA reads TGTGCCTGGAGTGAGGAGAGAGGCTACACCTTC. It encodes CAWSEERGYTF.

This clonotype was seen ten or more times. J is TRBJ2-2 and V is TRBV6-1, with D possibly called TRBD1 or TRBD2 (5 bases each). The germline V gene encodes CDR1 MNHNS and CDR2 SASEGT. The CDR3 is 15 residues long. Trimming pared 9 bases from V and 0 bases from J, leaving 14 bases between. DNA of the CDR3: TGTGCCAGTAAACGGGACCCCTCGAACACCGGGGAGCTGTTTTTT. It encodes CASKRDPSNTGELFF.

There are a few counts of this clonotype. The chain carries TRBV28 and TRBJ1-5; 7 nucleotides match TRBD1. V trimming: 7 bases; J trimming: 11 bases; junction bases outside the gene matches: 14. Germline loops: CDR1 MDHEN, CDR2 SYDVKM. CDR3 length: 14 residues. The DNA for the CDR3 is TGTGCCAGCACCGTTACAGGGGTCCTATCAGCCCAGCATTTT. Translated: CASTVTGVLSAQHF. The full variable domain, rest sourced from reference TRBV28 and TRBJ1-5, is DVKVTQSSRYLVKRTGEKVFLECVQDMDHENMFWYRQDPGLGLRLIYFSYDVKMKEKGDIPEGYSVSREKKERFSLILESASTNQTSMYLCASTVTGVLSAQHFGDGTRLSIL.

Details on this clonotype: A read error may be the cause here, since a much bigger clone is one base away. V and J are TRBV7-3 and TRBJ1-5; 8 nucleotides line up with TRBD1. Germline assignment: CDR1 SGHTA and CDR2 FQGTGA. The CDR3 is made up of 14 amino acids. Here the CDR3 reads CVSQTQGVHQPQHF. The CDR3 DNA sequence: TGTGTCAGCCAAACACAGGGGGTTCATCAGCCCCAGCATTTT. The variable domain in full, with the rest retrieved from reference TRBV7-3 and TRBJ1-5, is GAGVSQTPSNKVTEKGKYVELRCDPISGHTALYWYRQSLGQGPEFLIYFQGTGAADDSGLPNDRFFAVRPEGSVSTLKIQRTERGDSAVYLCVSQTQGVHQPQHFGDGTRLSIL.

This clonotype was seen ten or more times. The gene calls are TRBV12-5 and TRBJ1-6; 8 nucleotides match TRBD1. The trim removed 5 bases at V and 7 bases at J, leaving 4 bases unmatched. The CDR3 has 14 residues. CDR1 and CDR2 from the germline V gene are LGHNT and FRNRAP. The CDR3 DNA reads as TGTGCTAGTGGTCGACAGGGGCGGAATTCACCCCTCCACTTT. This encodes CASGRQGRNSPLHF.

The table lists this clonotype with many counts. The V gene is TRBV6-5, the J gene TRBJ2-7; unclear D gene. CDR3 length: 15 residues. V was shortened by 0 bases and J by 0 bases, with 9 bases between the two germline ends. Germline CDR1 and CDR2: MNHEY and SVGAGI. The CDR3 DNA sequence: TGTGCCAGCAGTTACTCGGTCGCTAGCTCCTACGAGCAGTACTTC. Translation gives CASSYSVASSYEQYF.

The gene calls are TRBV6-5 and TRBJ2-2; no reliable D call. This CDR3 has 14 residues. In germline, CDR1 is MNHEY, CDR2 SVGAGI. With 1 base removed from V and 3 bases from J, the gap between germline ends came to 6 bases. CDR3 nucleotide sequence: TGTGCCAGCAGTTACTTCGGCGACACCGGGGAGCTGTTTTTT. Its translation: CASSYFGDTGELFF.

This clonotype turned up a few times. A read error may account for a junction end that differs from germline. In nucleotides, the CDR3 is TGCGCCAGCAGCCGGCGGGTTGCGGGCGAGACCCAGTACTTC. Translating gives CASSRRVAGETQYF. V gene TRBV11-2 combines with J gene TRBJ2-5; D might be TRBD2 (5 bases). The CDR3 contains 14 residues. The germline gives CDR1 SGHAT, CDR2 FQNNGV.

This chain connects TRBV11-3 to TRBJ2-5; maybe TRBD1 (6 bases). V lost 5 bases and J 6 bases, leaving 13 bases between the germline ends. Germline V lookup: CDR1 SGHNT, CDR2 YENEEA. The CDR3 covers 13 residues. CDR3 sequence reads: CASSTRGDKTQYF. For the CDR3, the DNA is TGTGCCAGCAGCACCAGGGGTGACAAGACCCAGTACTTC. The full variable domain, with the rest looked up from reference TRBV11-3 and TRBJ2-5, is EAGVVQSPRYKIIEKKQPVAFWCNPISGHNTLYWYLQNLGQGPELLIRYENEEAVDDSQLPKDRFSAERLKGVDSTLKIQPAELGDSAVYLCASSTRGDKTQYFGPGTRLLVL.

This clonotype was counted ten times or more. The chain joins TRBV27 to TRBJ1-5, with 8 bases lining up with TRBD1. This CDR3 has 14 amino acids. V lost 5 bases to trimming and J lost 5 bases; unmatched junction nucleotides: 5. From germline, CDR1 is MNHEY and CDR2 SMNVEV (reference sequence). DNA for the CDR3: TGTGCCAGCAGTCCTGGGACAGGTTATCAGCCCCAGCATTTT. Translated: CASSPGTGYQPQHF.

In its sample, this clonotype was seen a few times. This chain uses TRBV12-5 with TRBJ2-3; 13 nucleotides agree with TRBD2. Germline CDR1 LGHNT, CDR2 FRNRAP. The trim removed 5 bases at V and 7 bases at J, leaving 3 bases unmatched. The CDR3 totals 14 residues. CDR3 amino acids: CASGAGLAGNTQYF. CDR3 nucleotides: TGTGCTAGTGGTGCGGGACTAGCGGGGAATACGCAGTATTTT.

To note about this clonotype: This may stem from a read error, because a much larger clone lies one nucleotide away. J is TRBJ1-6 and V is TRBV28, with 11 bases aligning to TRBD1. CDR3 length: 15 residues. CDR1 MDHEN and CDR2 SYDVKM come from the germline V gene. For the CDR3, the DNA is TGTGCCAGCAGTCTCTGGGACAGGGGGAATTCACACCTCCACTTT. It encodes CASSLWDRGNSHLHF.

The chain couples TRBV11-3 to TRBJ2-7; 10 nucleotides align to TRBD1. The CDR3 runs to 13 residues. Germline assignment: CDR1 SGHNT and CDR2 YENEEA. J gave up 6 bases and V 5 bases, and 4 bases lay outside the gene matches. In DNA, the CDR3 is TGTGCCAGCAGCCCGTGGACAGGGGGCGAGCAGTACTTC. This encodes CASSPWTGGEQYF.

This clonotype was detected ten times or more. This chain links TRBV28 with TRBJ2-5; TRBD2 might be the D (6 bases). The CDR3 extends over 13 amino acids. V lost 2 bases, J lost 7 bases, and 11 bases lay in between. Germline CDR1 MDHEN, CDR2 SYDVKM. CDR3 in amino acids: CASSLGRERTQYF. CDR3 DNA sequence: TGTGCCAGCAGTTTAGGCCGGGAGCGGACCCAGTACTTC.

The chain has TRBV12-3 or TRBV12-4 and TRBJ2-2; 8 nucleotides line up with TRBD2. The CDR3 has 15 amino acids. J lost 4 bases, V lost 5 bases, and 6 bases had no gene match. The CDR3 sequence is CASSQAGDPTGELFF. The CDR3 DNA is TGTGCCAGCAGTCAAGCGGGGGACCCCACCGGGGAGCTGTTTTTT.

In this sample, this clonotype turned up many times. The chain has TRBV20-1 and TRBJ2-5; D remains unclear. This CDR3 has 13 amino acids. Germline V gene sequence: CDR1 DFQATT, CDR2 SNEGSKA (reference sequence). Trimming removed 1 base from V and 5 bases from J, with 11 bases in between. CDR3 sequence reads: CSARVDLVETQYF. CDR3 nucleotides: TGCAGTGCTAGAGTAGATCTAGTCGAGACCCAGTACTTC.

The rearrangement links TRBV25-1 to TRBJ2-5, with a weak D call TRBD2 (5 bases). The germline V gene encodes CDR1 MGHDK and CDR2 SYGVNS. The CDR3 length is 15 residues. Trimming removed 3 bases from V and 1 base from J, with 12 bases in between. CDR3 in DNA: TGTGCCAGCAGTGACCACCACCGGGGCCAAGAGACCCAGTACTTC. It is translated as CASSDHHRGQETQYF.

This clonotype came up many times. For the CDR3, the DNA is TGTGCCAGCAGTGCCCCAGGGTGGTATGGCAAAAACATTCAGTACTTC. Its translation is CASSAPGWYGKNIQYF. The chain is built from TRBV6-1 and TRBJ2-4; D perhaps matches TRBD1 (5 bases). Germline CDR1 MNHNS, CDR2 SASEGT. The CDR3 totals 16 residues. Trimming cost V 4 bases and J 3 bases, with 16 bases left between them.

The rearrangement links TRBV5-1 to TRBJ2-3; 8 bases map to TRBD2. Per germline, CDR1 SGHRS and CDR2 YFSETQ. Losses at the gene ends were 3 bases for V and 0 bases for J; bases not matched to a gene: 6. The length of the CDR3 is 16 residues. The CDR3 coding sequence is TGCGCCAGCAGCTCGACTAGCGCGACTAGCACAGATACGCAGTATTTT. Translation gives CASSSTSATSTDTQYF.

The table lists this clonotype with many counts. The genes are TRBV28 and TRBJ1-1; D remains ambiguous. The CDR3 is 14 amino acids. CDR1 is MDHEN, CDR2 SYDVKM, per germline. V lost 7 bases and J 3 bases, leaving 15 bases between the germline ends. CDR3 sequence: CASTSPRLHTEAFF. CDR3 DNA: TGTGCCAGCACTTCCCCCCGGCTACACACTGAAGCTTTCTTT.

Ten or more counts support this clonotype. As DNA, the CDR3 is TGTGCCAGCATCAGCGACTACGAGCAGTACTTC. It specifies CASISDYEQYF. The J gene is TRBJ2-7, the V gene TRBV6-5; D remains unclear. V lost 7 bases to trimming and J lost 3 bases, with 7 bases between them. The germline V gene encodes CDR1 MNHEY and CDR2 SVGAGI. This CDR3 has 11 amino acids.